This T cell receptor (beta chain) derives from a study of OX40 agonist ivuxolimab in advanced cancers. Regarding the research as a whole: Ivuxolimab was a fully human IgG2 agonistic monoclonal antibody targeting the costimulatory receptor OX40 (CD134). Of the approximately 53 patients in dose escalation, about 20 had hepatocellular carcinoma, some 15 had melanoma, 9 had renal cell carcinoma and 9 had head and neck cancer. Intravenous ivuxolimab was administered to patients every 2 weeks at six dose levels: 0.01, 0.1, 0.3, 1.5, 3 and 10 mg/kg. Peripheral TCRbeta sequencing was intended to test whether TCR sequence diversity was altered and clonal T-cell expansion was caused by ivuxolimab. Partial responses were achieved by three dose-escalation patients, of whom one had hepatocellular carcinoma and two had cutaneous melanoma. The paper reports the monotherapy dose-escalation portion (N ≈ 52 patients) of the phase I ivuxolimab trial. Prior anti-PD-1, anti-PD-L1 or anti-CTLA-4 therapy was permitted, and 40% of dose-escalation patients had received checkpoint inhibitors. In the dose-escalation cohort, roughly 80% of patients were male, and the mean age was around 60 years, with a range of roughly 23 to 85. General study outcomes and caveats: Clonal expansion of both CD4+ and CD8+ blood T cells was observed from baseline to week 6 at doses 0.1 to 3.0 mg/kg. In the 0.1-3.0 mg/kg groups, partial responders were among the patients with the lowest normalized peripheral clonal expansion, particularly in CD8+ T cells. After ivuxolimab, more expanded clones were found on average in CD8+ T cells than in CD4+ T cells. The antigen specificity of the clonally expanded peripheral T cells was not determined. Low levels of normalized T-cell clonal expansion were also seen in some nonresponding patients.

Genomic DNA was extracted from sorted cells for sequencing of the TCRbeta CDR3 region. The immunoSEQ Assay was used to sequence the TCRbeta CDR3 regions. The table was pulled from immuneACCESS by TCRdb, which kept in-frame rearrangements only. Such tables lose some clones; where checked, under half of the loss comes from unresolved V genes, and the rest has no known cause. In this sample the table shows about 76,000 clones, around four fifths of which occur a single time. Around 1.8% of the sample is in the top ten clones. In the case of this clone: The antigen it recognizes is unknown. Base qualities were left out, and no much larger clone turns up one base away.

The trial excluded patients who had a history of autoimmune disease or who were on systemic immunosuppression. Peripheral blood for TCR sequencing was collected from all dose cohorts at baseline, on cycle 4 day 1, and on cycle 7 day 1. The samples were drawn from a first-in-human, open-label, multicenter phase I dose-escalation trial of ivuxolimab. Adults with locally advanced or metastatic melanoma, renal cell, hepatocellular, or head and neck squamous cell carcinoma were enrolled in the trial. Before TCR sequencing, CD4+ T cells and CD8+ T cells were sorted from peripheral blood as separate populations. CDR1 and CDR2, per the germline V gene, are SGHRS and YFSETQ. Unmatched junction bases come to 5, with V trimmed by 1 base and J by 6 bases. The CDR3 holds 15 amino acids from the cysteine to the phenylalanine. CDR3 DNA only is kept here, 45 bases in frame from base 1.

The input for sequencing was CD4+ or CD8+ T cells sorted from blood, taken in a trial of the OX40 agonist ivuxolimab. The chain is encoded by TRBV5-1 joined to TRBJ2-1; 9 of the junction bases match TRBD2. The sequence derives from an adult with an advanced solid tumor such as melanoma, head and neck, liver or kidney cancer. The nucleotides are TGCGCCAGCAGCTTGCTAGCGGGGATTGGCAATGAGCAGTTCTTC. Its translation reads: CASSLLAGIGNEQFF.